These 30 T cell receptor beta chains were all obtained from the same sample, sequenced in a study of T-cell reconstitution after alpha-beta-depleted transplantation in children. Preparation of the TCRbeta library involved a method that used unique molecular identifiers. TCRdb itself ran the PCR reads through MiXCR, one entry per CDR3 protein. This table has under 300,000 distinct CDR3 sequences, roughly 12% appearing once. Specimen: peripheral blood, collected 180 days after TCRalphabeta/CD19-depleted stem cell transplant. These receptors all stem from a male patient aged 2 to 10 who had a stem cell transplant for chronic granulomatous disease, so the T cells may come from the graft donor.

At least ten counts were recorded for this clonotype. The rearrangement uses TRBV12-5 and TRBJ1-2; D is undetermined. The ends were cut back, 0 bases at V and 7 bases at J, with 18 bases in the middle. The CDR3 spans 16 residues. Germline V gives CDR1 LGHNT, CDR2 FRNRAP. The CDR3 reads CASGLVLSTKAGGYTF. DNA of the CDR3: TGTGCTAGTGGTTTGGTACTTTCCACGAAAGCTGGTGGCTACACCTTC.

At least ten counts were recorded for this clonotype. The chain has TRBV29-1 and TRBJ1-3, with D possibly matching TRBD1 (6 bases). There are 16 residues in the CDR3. V was clipped by 5 bases and J by 4 bases, with 21 bases between them. Germline CDR1 and CDR2: SQVTM and ANQGSEA. Written as DNA, the CDR3 is TGCAGCGTTCTAACGGACTTCAGGGGACTGGGAAACACCATATATTTT. Protein sequence: CSVLTDFRGLGNTIYF.

This clonotype has a count of ten or more. The chain combines TRBV28 with TRBJ2-3, with 7 bases lining up with TRBD2. Germline V gives CDR1 MDHEN, CDR2 SYDVKM. CDR3 length: 14 residues. After removal of 6 bases from V and 8 bases from J, the junction contained 11 bases not matched to a gene. The CDR3 bases are TGTGCCAGCAGCAATACCTGGACGGGGGGTACGCAGTATTTT. Its protein is CASSNTWTGGTQYF.

This clonotype was seen ten or more times. The chain couples TRBV20-1 to TRBJ1-1; D gene uncertain. This CDR3 is built from 11 residues. From germline, CDR1 is DFQATT and CDR2 SNEGSKA (reference sequence). The V end lost 4 bases, the J end lost 4 bases, and 7 bases lay between the germline ends. The CDR3 reads CSAKGRTEAFF. Written as DNA, the CDR3 is TGCAGTGCTAAGGGTCGCACTGAAGCTTTCTTT.

As regards this clonotype: This may stem from a read error, because a much larger clone lies one nucleotide away. This chain joins TRBV7-2 and TRBJ2-7; D possibly corresponds to TRBD2 (5 bases). CDR3 size: 14 residues. CDR1 is SGHTA and CDR2 is FQGNSA in the germline V gene. The germline V and J ends were trimmed by 4 bases and 7 bases, with 17 bases remaining between them. The CDR3 is CASSYSARAGEQYF. The CDR3 bases are TGTGCCAGCAGCTATAGCGCGAGGGCCGGAGAGCAGTACTTC.

This clonotype was detected many times. V usage is TRBV29-1 and J usage is TRBJ2-5, with a tentative D call TRBD1 (5 bases). The germline V gene has CDR1 SQVTM and CDR2 ANQGSEA. The CDR3 has 14 residues. The ends were cut back, 5 bases at V and 1 base at J, with 14 bases in the middle. The CDR3 spells CSVWTTTAQETQYF. DNA for the CDR3: TGCAGCGTTTGGACGACGACAGCCCAAGAGACCCAGTACTTC.

This clonotype showed up many times. V and J are TRBV29-1 and TRBJ1-2; no definite D call. Germline V gene data show CDR1 as SQVTM and CDR2 as ANQGSEA. CDR3 length: 9 amino acids. V was clipped by 4 bases and J by 7 bases, with 4 bases between them. As DNA, the CDR3 is TGCAGCGTTGGAGGTGGCTACACCTTC. Translating gives CSVGGGYTF. The variable domain in full, completed from reference TRBV29-1 and TRBJ1-2, reads SAVISQKPSRDICQRGTSLTIQCQVDSQVTMMFWYRQQPGQSLTLIATANQGSEATYESGFVIDKFPISRPNLTFSTLTVSNMSPEDSSIYLCSVGGGYTFGSGTRLTVV.

This clonotype was counted only a few times. The chain recombines TRBV18 with TRBJ2-1; 8 bases align to TRBD1. This CDR3 comprises 14 residues. The germline gives CDR1 KGHSH, CDR2 LQKENI. V dropped 6 bases and J dropped 9; count of bases not matched to a gene: 10. DNA of the CDR3: TGTGCCAGCTCCCGCGGACAGGGAGAGACTGAGCAGTTCTTC. This sequence encodes CASSRGQGETEQFF.

This clonotype was recorded at least ten times. The V call is TRBV15, the J call TRBJ2-5, with D possibly being TRBD1 (6 bases). Germline CDR1 LNHNV, CDR2 YYDKDF (reference sequence). The CDR3 consists of 15 residues. Trimming took 2 bases from V and 0 from J, leaving 10 bases between them. CDR3 loop: CATSRPRDNQETQYF. In nucleotides, the CDR3 is TGTGCCACCAGCAGACCCCGGGACAACCAAGAGACCCAGTACTTC.

The table lists this clonotype with many counts. V is TRBV5-1 and J is TRBJ1-6; a possible D gene is TRBD1 (5 bases). The germline V gene has CDR1 SGHRS and CDR2 YFSETQ. Trimming stripped 1 base from V and 9 bases from J, with 11 bases between. The CDR3 spans 14 residues. This CDR3 is CASSLRDRFSPLHF. The DNA for the CDR3 is TGCGCCAGCAGCTTGAGGGACCGCTTTTCACCCCTCCACTTT.

This clonotype was seen repeatedly, ten times or more. The gene calls are TRBV6-2 or TRBV6-3 and TRBJ2-7; tentative D call: TRBD2 (5 bases). CDR3 length: 15 amino acids. Germline CDR1 MNHEY, CDR2 SVGEGT. The V end lost 8 bases, the J end lost 9 bases, and 26 bases lay between the germline ends. The CDR3 coding sequence is TGTGCCAGCCACGAATTCGGGAACAGCACCCGTGGGCAGTACTTC. As protein: CASHEFGNSTRGQYF.

The genes are TRBV12-3 or TRBV12-4 and TRBJ2-1; 7 bases are a match to TRBD2. The CDR3 runs to 16 residues. The V segment lost 9 bases and the J segment 2 bases; nucleotides outside the gene matches: 13. CDR3 sequence (DNA): TGTGCCAGTCTTGCAGGCCCCGGGAGGACCTACAATGAGCAGTTCTTC. Amino acid sequence: CASLAGPGRTYNEQFF.

This clonotype has a count of ten or more. The chain links TRBV12-3 or TRBV12-4 to TRBJ2-1, with TRBD1 matching over 8 bases. The CDR3 runs 16 residues. With 5 bases clipped from V and 0 bases from J, the junction kept 6 bases outside the gene matches. CDR3 in amino acids: CASSAWTGISYNEQFF. CDR3 in DNA: TGTGCCAGCAGTGCCTGGACAGGGATCTCCTACAATGAGCAGTTCTTC.

The rearrangement links TRBV12-3 or TRBV12-4 to TRBJ2-3; tentative D call: TRBD1 (6 bases). The CDR3 is 15 amino acids. V lost 2 bases and J 4 bases, leaving 13 bases between the germline ends. CDR3 in amino acids: CASSLRPGESDTQYF. The CDR3 DNA reads TGTGCCAGCAGTTTACGTCCAGGGGAATCAGATACGCAGTATTTT.

This clonotype has ten or more counts. The V and J genes are TRBV7-2 and TRBJ2-3, with TRBD2 matching over 8 bases. Germline V gene sequence: CDR1 SGHTA, CDR2 FQGNSA. This CDR3 contains 15 residues. The junction had 4 bases not matched to a gene; V was cut back by 4 bases and J by 1 base. The CDR3 DNA reads TGTGCCAGCAGCTATGGGACTAGGCGCACAGATACGCAGTATTTT. Translation: CASSYGTRRTDTQYF.

This clonotype showed up many times. The chain links TRBV12-3 or TRBV12-4 to TRBJ1-2, with 8 bases fitting TRBD1. This CDR3 has 15 amino acids. Losses at the gene ends were 6 bases for V and 4 bases for J; bases not matched to a gene: 10. For the CDR3, the DNA is TGTGCCAGCAGCTCCGGGACAGGATTCCCCTATGGCTACACCTTC. It translates to CASSSGTGFPYGYTF.

This clonotype was detected only a few times. The rearrangement joins TRBV7-2 to TRBJ1-5, with D unclear. CDR3 size: 15 residues. The V and J ends lost 3 bases and 6 bases respectively, with 15 bases between them. Germline V CDR1 and CDR2: SGHTA, FQGNSA. The CDR3 sequence is CASSLSDSPFQPQHF. The CDR3 nucleotides read TGTGCCAGCAGCTTGAGCGACTCCCCGTTTCAGCCCCAGCATTTT.

This clonotype was counted at least ten times. J is TRBJ2-7 and V is TRBV20-1; tentative D call: TRBD2 (6 bases). The CDR3 covers 14 residues. The V gene's germline CDR1 is DFQATT and CDR2 SNEGSKA (reference sequence). V shed 1 base and J shed 0 bases, with 10 bases lying between them. CDR3 in amino acids: CSARGGGDSYEQYF. The CDR3 DNA reads TGCAGTGCTAGAGGAGGAGGGGACTCCTACGAGCAGTACTTC.

This clonotype has ten or more counts. This sequence joins TRBV15 and TRBJ2-2; D unresolved. V was clipped by 0 bases and J by 0 bases, with 11 bases between them. This CDR3 has 17 residues. Germline V gene lookup returns CDR1 LNHNV and CDR2 YYDKDF (reference sequence). CDR3 bases: TGTGCCACCAGCAGAGATCTAATGGCAGCGAACACCGGGGAGCTGTTTTTT. Protein: CATSRDLMAANTGELFF.

This clonotype was counted ten times or more. This chain links TRBV28 with TRBJ2-3; 11 positions match TRBD2. The CDR3 contains 16 residues. Germline V gene lookup returns CDR1 MDHEN and CDR2 SYDVKM. Trimming took 5 bases from V and 5 from J; bases not matched to a gene: 9. CDR3 DNA: TGTGCCAGCAGTCTACCTCTAGCGGGAGGACGAGATACGCAGTATTTT. Amino acid sequence: CASSLPLAGGRDTQYF.

This clonotype has a count of ten or more. The genes are TRBV2 and TRBJ2-1, with D maybe TRBD2 (5 bases). V dropped 4 bases and J dropped 7 bases, with 11 bases sitting between them. From germline, CDR1 is SNHLY and CDR2 FYNNEI. The CDR3 is 13 residues long. The CDR3 spells CASSGDYSNEQFF. DNA for the CDR3: TGTGCCAGCAGTGGTGACTATAGTAATGAGCAGTTCTTC. Together with reference TRBV2 and TRBJ2-1, the CDR3 gives the full variable domain: EPEVTQTPSHQVTQMGQEVILRCVPISNHLYFYWYRQILGQKVEFLVSFYNNEISEKSEIFDDQFSVERPDGSNFTLKIRSTKLEDSAMYFCASSGDYSNEQFFGPGTRLTVL.

This clonotype was seen repeatedly, ten times or more. This chain joins TRBV11-2 and TRBJ2-4; D is possibly TRBD1 or TRBD2 (5 bases each). The CDR3 is 19 amino acids. Germline V CDR1 and CDR2: SGHAT, FQNNGV. The V and J ends lost 1 base and 3 bases respectively, with 22 bases between them. The CDR3 region has the DNA TGTGCCAGCAGCTTAGTCGGGGCTATGGTGGCAGCCAACAAAAACATTCAGTACTTC. This codes for CASSLVGAMVAANKNIQYF.

There are many counts of this clonotype. This rearrangement joins TRBV4-1 to TRBJ2-1; 9 positions match TRBD2. Per the germline V gene, CDR1 is MGHRA and CDR2 is YSYEKL. The CDR3 has 20 amino acids. V shed 0 bases and J 3 bases; nucleotides not matched to a gene: 15. The CDR3 nucleotides read TGCGCCAGCAGCCAAGAGTGGCTGACTAGCGGTCTCCTTAACTACAATGAGCAGTTCTTC. Its protein is CASSQEWLTSGLLNYNEQFF.

This clonotype was seen at least ten times. The chain links TRBV20-1 to TRBJ2-7; 13 nucleotides match TRBD2. The CDR3 loop spans 14 amino acids. The J segment lost 1 base and the V segment lost 5 bases, leaving 2 bases of the junction unmatched. CDR1 and CDR2 (germline): DFQATT, SNEGSKA (reference sequence). This CDR3 reads CSAEGLAGSYEQYF. CDR3 in DNA: TGCAGTGCTGAGGGACTAGCGGGATCCTACGAGCAGTACTTC.

This clonotype was recorded at least ten times. The chain links TRBV20-1 to TRBJ2-7, with 7 positions matching TRBD2. The length of the CDR3 is 14 residues. CDR1 is DFQATT, CDR2 SNEGSKA, per germline (reference sequence). J gave up 2 bases and V 2 bases, and 6 bases lay outside the gene matches. CDR3 sequence: CSARFERGPYEQYF. CDR3 coding DNA: TGCAGTGCTAGATTTGAGCGGGGCCCCTACGAGCAGTACTTC.

A remark on this clonotype: The junction departs from the called germline gene at one end, perhaps through a read error. The chain couples TRBV6-1 to TRBJ2-7; 7 bases agree with TRBD1. The CDR3 covers 15 residues. Germline CDR1 reads MNHNS; CDR2 reads SASEGT. The CDR3 reads CASKYDREAVYDQNF. CDR3 nucleotide sequence: TGTGCCAGCAAGTACGACAGGGAAGCTGTCTACGATCAGAACTTC.

The sample holds many counts of this clonotype. The junction departs from germline at one end; a sequencing error may be responsible. CDR3 nucleotide sequence: TGCAGTGCTAGAGTCGCCGGGGGCCTCCATTTTTTT. Encoded protein: CSARVAGGLHFF. The rearrangement uses TRBV20-1 and TRBJ2-3, with D perhaps assigned TRBD1 or TRBD2 (6 bases each). Germline V gives CDR1 DFQATT, CDR2 SNEGSKA (reference sequence). There are 12 residues in the CDR3.

As to this clonotype: A much larger clone lies a single base off, so this may be a read error. The CDR3 nucleotides are TGTGCCTGGAGTACAGGGATTTATGGCTACCCCTTC. Residues: CAWSTGIYGYPF. The chain has TRBV30 and TRBJ1-2; D possibly corresponds to TRBD1 (6 bases). The germline V gene encodes CDR1 GTSNPN and CDR2 SVGIG (reference sequence). The CDR3 contains 12 residues.

Regarding this clonotype: This sequence may be a read error, since a much larger clone differs from it by one base. The rearrangement uses TRBV4-3 and TRBJ2-5; D unclear. Germline lookup yields CDR1 LGHNA and CDR2 YSLEER. The CDR3 is 16 residues long. CDR3: CASSPLGRQLQETQHF. The CDR3 DNA follows: TGCGCCAGCAGCCCCCTCGGTAGGCAGCTTCAAGAGACCCAGCACTTC.

This clonotype has at least ten counts. The chain uses TRBV4-1 and TRBJ2-2; D is tentatively TRBD1 or TRBD2 (5 bases each). Germline CDR1 and CDR2: MGHRA and YSYEKL. Deletions cut 8 bases from V and 4 bases from J, with 17 bases between. CDR3 length: 15 residues. CDR3 nucleotides: TGCGCCAGCCTGCCGGGACCTTCCCTCACCGGGGAGCTGTTTTTT. Its protein product is CASLPGPSLTGELFF.